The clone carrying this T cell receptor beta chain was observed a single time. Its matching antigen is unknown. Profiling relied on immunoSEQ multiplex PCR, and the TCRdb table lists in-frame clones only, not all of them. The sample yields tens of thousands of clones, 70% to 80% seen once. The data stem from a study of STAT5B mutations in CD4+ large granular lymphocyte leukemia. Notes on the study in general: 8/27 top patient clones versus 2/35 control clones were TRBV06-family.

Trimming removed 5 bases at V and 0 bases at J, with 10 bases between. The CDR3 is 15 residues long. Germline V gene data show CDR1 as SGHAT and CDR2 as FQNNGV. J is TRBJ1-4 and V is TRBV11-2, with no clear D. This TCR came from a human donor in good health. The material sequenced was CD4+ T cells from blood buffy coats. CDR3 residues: CASSLRGPTNEKLFF. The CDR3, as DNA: TGTGCCAGCAGCCTCAGAGGACCAACTAATGAAAAACTGTTTTTT.